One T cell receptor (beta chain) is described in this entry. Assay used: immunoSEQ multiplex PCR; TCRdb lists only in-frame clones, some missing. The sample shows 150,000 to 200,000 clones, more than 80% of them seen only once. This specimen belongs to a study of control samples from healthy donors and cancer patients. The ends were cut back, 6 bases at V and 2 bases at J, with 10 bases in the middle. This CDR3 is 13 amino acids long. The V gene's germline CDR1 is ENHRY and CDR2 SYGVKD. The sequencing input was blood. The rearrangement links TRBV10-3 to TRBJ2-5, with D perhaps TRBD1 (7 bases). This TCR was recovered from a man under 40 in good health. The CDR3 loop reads CAIRAGQQETQYF. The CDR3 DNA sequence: TGTGCCATCAGGGCGGGACAGCAAGAGACCCAGTACTTC.